This T cell receptor (beta chain) was documented in a study of control samples from healthy donors and cancer patients. Clones were read by immunoSEQ multiplex PCR, and TCRdb kept only the in-frame ones, dropping some. The sample holds 150,000 to 200,000 clones, approximately 96% seen once. The V and J ends lost 4 bases and 5 bases, in that order; junction bases with no gene match: 7. The CDR3 has 14 amino acids. CDR1 and CDR2 from the germline V gene are SGDLS and YYNGEE. The chain joins TRBV9 to TRBJ1-1; 8 nucleotides match TRBD1. This clonotype was obtained from a woman aged 40 to 50 in good health. The sample comprised blood. In nucleotides, the CDR3 is TGTGCCAGCAGCCGCACAGGGGGTTGGACTGAAGCTTTCTTT. Translating gives CASSRTGGWTEAFF.